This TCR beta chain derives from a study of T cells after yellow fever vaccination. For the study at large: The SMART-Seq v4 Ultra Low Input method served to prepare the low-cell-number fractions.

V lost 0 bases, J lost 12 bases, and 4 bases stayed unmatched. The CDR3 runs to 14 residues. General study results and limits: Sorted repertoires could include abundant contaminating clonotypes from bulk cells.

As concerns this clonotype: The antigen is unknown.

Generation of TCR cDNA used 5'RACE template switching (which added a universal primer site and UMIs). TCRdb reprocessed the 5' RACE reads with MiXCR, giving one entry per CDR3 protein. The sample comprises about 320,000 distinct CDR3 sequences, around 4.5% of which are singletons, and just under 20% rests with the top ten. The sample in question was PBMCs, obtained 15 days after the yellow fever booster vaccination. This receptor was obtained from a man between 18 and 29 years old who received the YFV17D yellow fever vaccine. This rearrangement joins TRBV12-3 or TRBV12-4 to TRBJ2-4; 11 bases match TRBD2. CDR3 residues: CASSLAETSGAQYF. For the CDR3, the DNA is TGTGCCAGCAGTTTAGCGGAGACTAGCGGGGCTCAGTACTTC.